These 23 T cell receptor beta chains originate from one sample sequenced in a study of cytomegalovirus exposure and HLA in healthy donors (dated by TCRdb to the late 2010s). The library was obtained by the immunoSEQ multiplex PCR assay. A mixture of 60 forward primers for TCR Vbeta segments and 13 reverse primers for TCR Jbeta segments was used in the multiplex PCR. In TCRdb, the immuneACCESS table is reduced to in-frame sequences with V and J assigned. These tables do not hold every clone; where another copy was compared, an unresolved V gene accounts for under half, and the others remain unexplained. Within this sample are about 150,000 clones, with just under 70% of them counted one time only. Clones ranked in the top ten supply approximately 4.3% of the sample. The specimen was PBMCs. These receptors were collected from a man aged 60 to 75 in good health and CMV-seronegative.

A note on this clone: The junction differs from germline at one of its ends, possibly a read error. The chain's CDR3 is CASSEPGDMNTETFF. In nucleotides, the CDR3 is TGTGCCAGCAGTGAACCAGGGGACATGAACACTGAAACTTTCTTT. This chain links TRBV25-1 with TRBJ1-1; tentatively, D is TRBD1 (6 bases). The germline gives CDR1 MGHDK, CDR2 SYGVNS. CDR3 length equals 15 residues.

This chain joins TRBV10-3 and TRBJ1-4; D may be TRBD1 (5 bases). V gave up 0 bases and J gave up 6 bases, with 11 bases separating them. CDR1 is ENHRY and CDR2 is SYGVKD in the germline V gene. This CDR3 is 15 amino acids long. The CDR3 DNA follows: TGTGCCATCAGTGAGTCGGGCAGGGAGGATGAAAAACTGTTTTTT. This translates into CAISESGREDEKLFF.

This rearrangement joins TRBV19 to TRBJ2-2; D is possibly TRBD1 (5 bases). The germline V gene has CDR1 LNHDA and CDR2 SQIVND (reference sequence). Trimming removed 5 bases at V and 5 bases at J, with 21 bases between. This CDR3 region has 17 residues. The CDR3 here is CASSPLGGQGRTGELFF. The CDR3 nucleotides are TGTGCCAGTAGTCCCCTGGGTGGGCAGGGTAGAACCGGGGAGCTGTTTTTT.

The CDR3 protein is CASSSMTSGSTDTQYF. The CDR3 DNA is TGCGCCAGCAGCTCTATGACTAGCGGTAGCACAGATACGCAGTATTTT. V gene TRBV5-1 combines with J gene TRBJ2-3, with 9 bases fitting TRBD2. V trimming: 3 bases; J trimming: 0 bases; junction bases outside the gene matches: 5. The CDR3 extends over 16 amino acids. Germline loops: CDR1 SGHRS, CDR2 YFSETQ.

This clone has just a few counts. The chain joins TRBV6-6 to TRBJ1-1; tentative D call: TRBD1 (6 bases). Germline V gene sequence: CDR1 MNHNY, CDR2 SVGAGI (reference sequence). This CDR3 is built from 15 residues. Trimming removed 0 bases at V and 2 bases at J, with 10 bases between. The CDR3 is CASSYSGTLNTEAFF. The DNA for the CDR3 is TGTGCCAGCAGTTACTCTGGGACACTTAACACTGAAGCTTTCTTT.

The chain joins TRBV28 to TRBJ2-6, with D perhaps matching TRBD1 (7 bases). Trimming pared 3 bases from V and 10 bases from J, leaving 16 bases between. The CDR3 consists of 15 residues. The germline V gene encodes CDR1 MDHEN and CDR2 SYDVKM. CDR3 nucleotides: TGTGCCAGCAGTTTCAGGGGGGTCATGGCAAACGTCCTGACTTTC. Translation gives CASSFRGVMANVLTF.

The chain links TRBV29-1 to TRBJ2-7, with 8 bases matching TRBD1. Germline V gene sequence: CDR1 SQVTM, CDR2 ANQGSEA. CDR3 size: 13 residues. J lost 4 bases, V lost 7 bases, and 9 bases had no gene match. The CDR3 protein is CSAAPGQGYEQYF. CDR3 sequence (DNA): TGCAGCGCCGCGCCCGGACAGGGATACGAGCAGTACTTC.

V gene TRBV7-2 combines with J gene TRBJ2-2, with D possibly being TRBD2 (6 bases). V lost 3 bases to trimming and J lost 2 bases, with 13 bases between them. CDR1 SGHTA and CDR2 FQGNSA come from the germline V gene. The CDR3 has 16 amino acids. This CDR3 is CASSFELAANTGELFF. The CDR3 nucleotides read TGTGCCAGCAGCTTCGAACTAGCAGCTAACACCGGGGAGCTGTTTTTT.

The chain recombines TRBV6-1 with TRBJ1-4; no firm D call. The length of the CDR3 is 14 residues. Trimming took 10 bases from V and 8 from J, leaving 20 bases between them. The V gene's germline CDR1 is MNHNS and CDR2 SASEGT. The CDR3 sequence is CATARGALVEKLFF. The CDR3, as DNA: TGTGCCACCGCGCGCGGTGCCTTGGTGGAAAAACTGTTTTTT.

Points on this clone: The sample holds other DNA sequences that translate to the same CDR3. The chain couples TRBV5-1 to TRBJ2-7; TRBD1 matches 9 bases. V was pared by 4 bases and J by 0 bases, with 5 bases of the junction left unmatched. From germline, CDR1 is SGHRS and CDR2 YFSETQ. The CDR3 is 15 residues long. For the CDR3, the DNA is TGCGCCAGCAGCCTAGGACAGGGGAGCTCCTACGAGCAGTACTTC. Translation gives CASSLGQGSSYEQYF. Combining the CDR3 with reference TRBV5-1 and TRBJ2-7 gives the whole variable domain KAGVTQTPRYLIKTRGQQVTLSCSPISGHRSVSWYQQTPGQGLQFLFEYFSETQRNKGNFPGRFSGRQFSNSRSEMNVSTLELGDSALYLCASSLGQGSSYEQYFGPGTRLTVT.

V and J are TRBV5-1 and TRBJ2-5, with TRBD2 identical over 13 bases. Per the germline V gene, CDR1 is SGHRS and CDR2 is YFSETQ. The CDR3 runs 17 residues. The trim removed 0 bases at V and 7 bases at J, leaving 9 bases unmatched. CDR3 in DNA: TGCGCCAGCAGCTTGGGACTAGCGGGAGGATCTGGTGGGACCCAGTACTTC. Its protein product is CASSLGLAGGSGGTQYF.

J is TRBJ2-1 and V is TRBV6-6, with TRBD2 identical over 7 bases. V shed 6 bases and J 6 bases; nucleotides not matched to a gene: 5. The CDR3 is 13 amino acids. CDR1 MNHNY and CDR2 SVGAGI come from the germline V gene (reference sequence). CDR3 nucleotide sequence: TGTGCCAGCAGCCCCGGGAGGTCCAATGAGCAGTTCTTC. This translates into CASSPGRSNEQFF.

The rearrangement uses TRBV21-1 and TRBJ2-1; TRBD1 is taken as the D call from the table, unchecked against the DNA. TRBV21-1 is flagged as a pseudogene. The CDR3 extends over 12 amino acids. In DNA form, the CDR3 reads TGTGCCAGCAGCAAGACAGGGGGGAAGCAGTTCTTC. As protein: CASSKTGGKQFF.

The V and J genes are TRBV30 and TRBJ1-3; 7 bases are a match to TRBD1. Trimming cost V 1 base and J 2 bases; bases outside gene matches: 5. Germline lookup yields CDR1 GTSNPN and CDR2 SVGIG (reference sequence). The CDR3 is 15 amino acids. CDR3 DNA: TGTGCCTGGAGTGAAGGACAGGCCACTGGAAACACCATATATTTT. Its translation: CAWSEGQATGNTIYF.

This chain uses TRBV9 with TRBJ2-5; 7 bases match TRBD1. The V gene end was trimmed by 4 bases and the J gene end by 1 base; junction bases not matched to a gene: 10. Per germline, CDR1 SGDLS and CDR2 YYNGEE. This CDR3 contains 16 residues. The CDR3 sequence: CASSPSPGQAQETQYF. The CDR3 coding sequence is TGTGCCAGCAGCCCGTCCCCTGGACAGGCCCAAGAGACCCAGTACTTC.

The chain has TRBV28 and TRBJ2-2, with unresolved D. CDR3 length equals 15 residues. Deletions cut 3 bases from V and 0 bases from J, with 8 bases between. Germline V gives CDR1 MDHEN, CDR2 SYDVKM. The CDR3 sequence: CASSFPSANTGELFF. The CDR3 region has the DNA TGTGCCAGCAGTTTCCCCTCGGCGAACACCGGGGAGCTGTTTTTT. Full variable domain (missing parts from reference TRBV28 and TRBJ2-2): DVKVTQSSRYLVKRTGEKVFLECVQDMDHENMFWYRQDPGLGLRLIYFSYDVKMKEKGDIPEGYSVSREKKERFSLILESASTNQTSMYLCASSFPSANTGELFFGEGSRLTVL.

The rearrangement joins TRBV15 to TRBJ2-7; 7 bases match TRBD2. The trim removed 0 bases at V and 3 bases at J, leaving 11 bases unmatched. This CDR3 comprises 17 residues. Germline CDR1 is LNHNV and CDR2 is YYDKDF (reference sequence). CDR3 loop: CATSRDYGGGPYYEQYF. CDR3 DNA: TGTGCCACCAGCAGAGATTACGGGGGAGGGCCTTACTACGAGCAGTACTTC.

The chain recombines TRBV19 with TRBJ2-7; 7 bases map to TRBD2. The germline CDR1 and CDR2 sequences are LNHDA and SQIVND (reference sequence). The CDR3 is 17 amino acids. J was trimmed by 0 bases and V by 1 base; bases with no gene match: 9. The CDR3, as DNA: TGTGCCAGTAGTATAGGAAGGCTCGAGCGGGACTCCTACGAGCAGTACTTC. Protein: CASSIGRLERDSYEQYF.

The rearrangement uses TRBV6-5 and TRBJ2-1, with 10 positions matching TRBD2. The CDR3 contains 15 residues. Germline-derived CDR1 and CDR2 are MNHEY and SVGAGI. The J segment lost 7 bases and the V segment lost 6 bases, leaving 9 bases of the junction unmatched. In nucleotides, the CDR3 is TGTGCCAGCAGAGACCTAGCGGGAGAACGAAATGAGCAGTTCTTC. Translating it yields CASRDLAGERNEQFF.

This chain connects TRBV7-3 to TRBJ2-7, with 12 nucleotides matching TRBD2. V lost 5 bases to trimming and J lost 2 bases; unmatched junction nucleotides: 7. This CDR3 region has 16 residues. The germline CDR1 and CDR2 sequences are SGHTA and FQGTGA. CDR3 sequence: CASSPSGRARAYEQYF. The CDR3 nucleotides read TGTGCCAGCAGCCCTAGCGGGAGGGCCAGAGCCTACGAGCAGTACTTC.

The rearrangement joins TRBV5-4 to TRBJ2-7; D possibly corresponds to TRBD2 (6 bases). Trimming left V 0 bases short and J 3 bases short, with 16 bases between. The CDR3 length is 16 residues. Germline assignment: CDR1 SGHNT and CDR2 YYREEE (reference sequence). CDR3 in DNA: TGTGCCAGCAGCTTGGGCGGTAGCGGTATTGGCTACGAGCAGTACTTC. Translating it yields CASSLGGSGIGYEQYF.

The V gene is TRBV2, the J gene TRBJ1-2; TRBD1 matches 8 bases. V was pared by 6 bases and J by 6 bases, with 9 bases of the junction left unmatched. Germline values: CDR1 SNHLY, CDR2 FYNNEI. The CDR3 is made up of 14 amino acids. CDR3 coding DNA: TGTGCCAGCAGCCCTGGACAGGGAGGGAATGGCTACACCTTC. This translates into CASSPGQGGNGYTF. The entire variable domain, with the rest obtained from reference TRBV2 and TRBJ1-2, is as follows: EPEVTQTPSHQVTQMGQEVILRCVPISNHLYFYWYRQILGQKVEFLVSFYNNEISEKSEIFDDQFSVERPDGSNFTLKIRSTKLEDSAMYFCASSPGQGGNGYTFGSGTRLTVV.

V is TRBV11-3 and J is TRBJ2-7; perhaps TRBD2 as D (7 bases). Germline V gene lookup returns CDR1 SGHNT and CDR2 YENEEA. The CDR3 covers 16 residues. V lost 3 bases and J lost 2, with 17 bases in between. The DNA for the CDR3 is TGTGCCAGCAGCTTCTCGGGGGGAGGGGGACCCTACGAGCAGTACTTC. It codes for CASSFSGGGGPYEQYF.